Below, one T cell receptor beta chain is given with its context. The sample is drawn from a study of CD8 T cells in Susac syndrome. Trimming took 9 bases from V and 5 from J; bases not matched to a gene: 11. The CDR3 sequence is 16 residues long. The germline CDR1 and CDR2 sequences are KGHDR and SFDVKD. Random hexamers were used to reverse transcribe the RNA input (roughly 0.5 to 1 ug). immunoSEQ multiplex PCR amplified TCR beta CDR3 across 54 Vbeta, 13 Jbeta. TCRdb itself ran the immunoSEQ multiplex PCR reads through MiXCR, one entry per CDR3 protein. The profile shows 90,000 to 150,000 distinct CDR3 sequences, about 90% of them singletons.

The origin of this receptor is a human donor in good health. This sequence joins TRBV24-1 and TRBJ2-1; 11 bases match TRBD1. Sequencing was carried out using CD8+ T cells from PBMCs. CDR3 in DNA: TGTGCCACCGCCGGGACAGGGGGACCTTTGGACAATGAGCAGTTCTTC. Its translation is CATAGTGGPLDNEQFF.